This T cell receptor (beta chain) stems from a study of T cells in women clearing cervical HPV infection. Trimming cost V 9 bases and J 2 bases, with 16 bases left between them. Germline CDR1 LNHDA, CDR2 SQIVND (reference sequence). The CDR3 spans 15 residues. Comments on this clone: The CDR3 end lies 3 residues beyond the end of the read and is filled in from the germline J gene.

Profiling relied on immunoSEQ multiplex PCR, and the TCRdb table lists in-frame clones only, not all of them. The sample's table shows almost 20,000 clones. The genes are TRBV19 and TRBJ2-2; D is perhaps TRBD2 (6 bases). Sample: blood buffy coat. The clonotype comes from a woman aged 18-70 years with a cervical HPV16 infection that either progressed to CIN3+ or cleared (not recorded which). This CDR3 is CASEWGVSNTGELFF. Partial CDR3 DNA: TGTGCCAGCGAGTGGGGGGTCTCAAACACCGGGGAG.